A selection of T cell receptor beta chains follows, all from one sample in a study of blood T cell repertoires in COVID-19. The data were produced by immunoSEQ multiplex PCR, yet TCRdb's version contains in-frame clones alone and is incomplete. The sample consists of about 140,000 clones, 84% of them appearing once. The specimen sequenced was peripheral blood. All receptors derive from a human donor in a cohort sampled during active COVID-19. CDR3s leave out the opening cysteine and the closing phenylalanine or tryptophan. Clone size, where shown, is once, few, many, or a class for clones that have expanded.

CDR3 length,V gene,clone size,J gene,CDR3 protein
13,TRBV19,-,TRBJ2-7,ASSTSGTGVREQY
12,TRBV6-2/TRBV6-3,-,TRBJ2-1,ASSLIAGGDEQF
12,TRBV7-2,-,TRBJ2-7,ASSFRTSSYEQY
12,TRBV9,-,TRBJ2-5,ASSVDTGQETQY
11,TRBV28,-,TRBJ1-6,ASSFRGNSPLH
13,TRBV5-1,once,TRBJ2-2,ASSWGQGNTGELF
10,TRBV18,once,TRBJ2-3,ASTQEGDTQY
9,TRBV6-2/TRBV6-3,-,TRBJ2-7,ASSRLYEQY
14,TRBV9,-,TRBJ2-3,ASSERGGPSTDTQY
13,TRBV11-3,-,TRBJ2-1,ASSPWAGALNEQF
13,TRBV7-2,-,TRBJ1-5,ASSLEAGVDQPQH
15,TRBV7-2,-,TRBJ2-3,ASSKNGASGSTDTQY
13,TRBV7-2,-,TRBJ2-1,ASSATSGGAYEQF
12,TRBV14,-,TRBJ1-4,ASRPGWGGEKLF
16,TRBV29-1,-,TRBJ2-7,SVWRPPTSGGTSYEQY
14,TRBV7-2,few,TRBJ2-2,ASTRGRGAPTGELF
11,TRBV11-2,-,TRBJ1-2,ASSPLGAGGYT
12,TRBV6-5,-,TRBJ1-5,ASTGRQNREPQH
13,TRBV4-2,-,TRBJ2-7,ASSQFAGGFYEQY
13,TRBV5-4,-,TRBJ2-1,ASSLGSGGGNEQF
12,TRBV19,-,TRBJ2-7,ASSIMSGSYEQY
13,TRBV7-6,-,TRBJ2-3,ASSRSGAGTDTQY
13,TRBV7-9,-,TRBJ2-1,ASSFETGGYNEQF
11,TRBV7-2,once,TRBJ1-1,ASSQGHNTEAF
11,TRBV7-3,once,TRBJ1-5,ASSRGINQPQH
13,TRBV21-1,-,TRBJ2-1,ASSLGPEIWSEQF
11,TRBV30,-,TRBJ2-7,AWDRKSSYEQY
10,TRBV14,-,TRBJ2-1,ASSQVRTKEF
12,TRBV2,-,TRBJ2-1,ASTLGPSYNEQF
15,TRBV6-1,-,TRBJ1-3,ASSADLRVVGGNTIY
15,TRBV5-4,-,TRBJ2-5,ASSSLTSGGSKETQY
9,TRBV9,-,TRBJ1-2,ASSINYGYT
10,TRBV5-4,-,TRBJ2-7,ASRRTGSEQY
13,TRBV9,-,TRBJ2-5,ASSGRDSLKETQY
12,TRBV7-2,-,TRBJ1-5,ASSLRQGPQPQH
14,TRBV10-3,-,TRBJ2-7,AISPRGSGGTYEQY
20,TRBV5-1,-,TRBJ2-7,ASSPILGQGNLKGPSLYEQY
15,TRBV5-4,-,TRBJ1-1,ASSLPGVVGKDTEAF
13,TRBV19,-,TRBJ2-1,ASSQRGGINNEQF
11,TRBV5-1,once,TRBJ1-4,ASTRQGIEKLF
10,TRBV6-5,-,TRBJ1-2,ACARGIDGYT
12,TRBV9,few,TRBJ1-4,ASSVGPVNEKLF
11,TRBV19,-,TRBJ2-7,ASSGGPREWQY